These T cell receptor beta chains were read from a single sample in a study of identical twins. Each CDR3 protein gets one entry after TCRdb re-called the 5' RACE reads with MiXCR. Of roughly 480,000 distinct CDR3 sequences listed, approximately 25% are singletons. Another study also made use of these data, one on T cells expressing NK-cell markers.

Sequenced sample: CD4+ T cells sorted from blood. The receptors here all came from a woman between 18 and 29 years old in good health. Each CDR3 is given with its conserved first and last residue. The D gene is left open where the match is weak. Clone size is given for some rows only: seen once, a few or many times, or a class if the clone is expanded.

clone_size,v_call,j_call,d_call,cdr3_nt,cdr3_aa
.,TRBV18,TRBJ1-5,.,TGTGCCAGCTCACCACCTCTAAATCAGCCCCAGCATTTT,CASSPPLNQPQHF
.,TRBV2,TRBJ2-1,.,TGTGCCAGCAGGCCTATCTACAATGAGCAGTTCTTC,CASRPIYNEQFF
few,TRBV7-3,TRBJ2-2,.,TGTGCCAGCAGCTTATCGTATATGGGGGAGCTGTTTTTT,CASSLSYMGELFF
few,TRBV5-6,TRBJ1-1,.,TGTGCCAGCAGCTTACCAGGGACTTCAGAAGACACTGAAGCTTTCTTT,CASSLPGTSEDTEAFF
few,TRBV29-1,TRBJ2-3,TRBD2,TGCAGCGCCAAAGGGGAGGGAGGCCCTACGTCCCCAGATACGCAGTATTTT,CSAKGEGGPTSPDTQYF
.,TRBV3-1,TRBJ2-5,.,TGTGCCAGCAGCCGTTCCGGGGCGGGAGAGACCCAGTACTTC,CASSRSGAGETQYF
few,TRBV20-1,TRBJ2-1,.,TGCAGTGCTAGAGTGTCACAGGGCTACAATGAGCAGTTCTTC,CSARVSQGYNEQFF
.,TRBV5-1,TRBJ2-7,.,TGCGCCAGCAGCGCTGACAGTATACGAGGACAGTACTTC,CASSADSIRGQYF
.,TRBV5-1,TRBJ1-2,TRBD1,TGCGCCAGCAGCAACATGACAGGGTCTGGCTACACCTTC,CASSNMTGSGYTF
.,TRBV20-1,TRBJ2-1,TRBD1,TGCAGTGCCTCGGACAGGGGCAGGCACAATGAGCAGTTCTTC,CSASDRGRHNEQFF
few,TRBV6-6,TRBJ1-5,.,TGTGCCAGCAGACTTGTTGCTCAGCCCCAGCATTTT,CASRLVAQPQHF
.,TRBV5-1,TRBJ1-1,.,TGCGCCAGCAACTTGGTCTTTGGGTCCTTGAACACTGAAGCTTTCTTT,CASNLVFGSLNTEAFF
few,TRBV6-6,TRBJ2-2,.,TGTGCCAGCAGAGGTCGCCCCACCGGGGAGCTGTTTTTT,CASRGRPTGELFF
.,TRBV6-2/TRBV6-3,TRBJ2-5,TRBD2,TGTGCCAGCAGGAGACTAGCGGGAGGTGGAGAGACCCAGTACTTC,CASRRLAGGGETQYF
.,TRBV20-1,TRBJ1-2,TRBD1,TGCAGTGCTATGGACAGGGATGGCTACACCTTC,CSAMDRDGYTF
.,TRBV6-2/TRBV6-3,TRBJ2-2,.,TGTGCCAGCTCGAGAGGGAGGTACACCGGGGAGCTGTTTTTT,CASSRGRYTGELFF
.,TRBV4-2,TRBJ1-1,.,TGTGCCAGCAGTGGTGTTAGCAGAAACACTGAAGCTTTCTTT,CASSGVSRNTEAFF
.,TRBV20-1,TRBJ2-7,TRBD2,TGCAGTGCTGCCATGACTAGCGGGAGGTCCTACGAGCAGTACTTC,CSAAMTSGRSYEQYF
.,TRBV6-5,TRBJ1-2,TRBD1,TGTGCCAGCAGTTCAGGGGGTCAAAGCGGCTACACCTTC,CASSSGGQSGYTF
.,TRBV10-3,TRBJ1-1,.,TGTGCCATCAGTGGGGCCGGAGGGGAAACTGAAGCTTTCTTT,CAISGAGGETEAFF
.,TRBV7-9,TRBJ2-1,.,TGTGCCAGCAGCTTAGCGGATGGGTACAATGAGCAGTTCTTC,CASSLADGYNEQFF
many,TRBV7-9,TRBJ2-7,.,TGTGCCAGCAGTTTATCTACGGGACAGCAGTACTTC,CASSLSTGQQYF
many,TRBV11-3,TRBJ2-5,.,TGTGCCAGCAGCTTAGGCCACCAAGAGACCCAGTACTTC,CASSLGHQETQYF
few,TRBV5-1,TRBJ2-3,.,TGCGCCAGCAGTTCAAACCTTCTAGCGAGAGGAGATACGCAGTATTTT,CASSSNLLARGDTQYF
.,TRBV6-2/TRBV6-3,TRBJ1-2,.,TGTGCCAGCTCGCGAGGGGAGTTCTATGGCTACACCTTC,CASSRGEFYGYTF
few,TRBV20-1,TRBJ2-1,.,TGCAGTGCTAATGTTAGGGTTTTAAATGAGCAGTTCTTC,CSANVRVLNEQFF
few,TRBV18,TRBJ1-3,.,TGTGCCAGCTTTCCCTCTATGAGAAACACCATATATTTT,CASFPSMRNTIYF
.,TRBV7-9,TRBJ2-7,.,TGTGCCAGCAGCGCCGGGACTTGGCAGTACTTC,CASSAGTWQYF
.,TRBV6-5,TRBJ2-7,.,TGTGCCAGCAGTTACTCGGCGAGAAGCTCCTACGAGCAGTACTTC,CASSYSARSSYEQYF
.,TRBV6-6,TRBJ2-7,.,TGTGCCAGCAGACTCCGGGACTACGAGCAGTACTTC,CASRLRDYEQYF
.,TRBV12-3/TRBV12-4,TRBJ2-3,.,TGTGCCAGCAGTTTACTGACTACAGATACGCAGTATTTT,CASSLLTTDTQYF
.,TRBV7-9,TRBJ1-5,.,TGTGCCAGCAGTTCTGGGACGTTGGGGGGCAATCAGCCCCAGCATTTT,CASSSGTLGGNQPQHF
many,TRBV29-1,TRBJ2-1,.,TGCAGCGTTCGGACTATGATTCACAATGAGCAGTTCTTC,CSVRTMIHNEQFF
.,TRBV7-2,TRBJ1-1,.,TGTGCCAGCAGCCCCAGGGTTTTGAACACTGAAGCTTTCTTT,CASSPRVLNTEAFF
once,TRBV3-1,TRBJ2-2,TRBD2,TGTGCCAGCAGCCTCCGGGACTACGGAATCGGGGAGCTGTTTTTT,CASSLRDYGIGELFF
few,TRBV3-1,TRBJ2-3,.,TGTGCCAGCAGCCAAGATCTCCCGCTGGGCTACGGCACAGATACGCAGTATTTT,CASSQDLPLGYGTDTQYF
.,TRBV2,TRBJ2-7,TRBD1,TGTGCCAGCAGGACAGGGGGCCCGGGTACAAACGAGCAGTACTTC,CASRTGGPGTNEQYF
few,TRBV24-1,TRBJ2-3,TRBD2,TGTGCAAGACCCCCAGGGAGGGTTAAAGATACGCAGTATTTT,CARPPGRVKDTQYF
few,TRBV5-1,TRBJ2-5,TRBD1,TGCGCCAGCAGCCTCTTCCTAGACAGGGGCCAAGAGACCCAGTACTTC,CASSLFLDRGQETQYF
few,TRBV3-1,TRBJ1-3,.,TGTGCCAGCAGCCGAGAGGGGGCTGGAAACACCATATATTTT,CASSREGAGNTIYF
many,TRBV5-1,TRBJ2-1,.,TGCGCCAGCAGCCCCTCGTGGCCGCCAACTACTAATGAGCAGTTCTTC,CASSPSWPPTTNEQFF
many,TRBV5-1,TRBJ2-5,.,TGCGCCAGCAGCTTGGCTGGCAGCCAAGAGACCCAGTACTTC,CASSLAGSQETQYF
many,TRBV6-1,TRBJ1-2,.,TGTGCCAGCAGCCCCTCGTCAGTTTATGGCTACACCTTC,CASSPSSVYGYTF
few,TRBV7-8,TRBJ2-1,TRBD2,TGTGCCAGCAGCCCAACAGGGACTAGCGGGTCGGATGAGCAGTTCTTC,CASSPTGTSGSDEQFF
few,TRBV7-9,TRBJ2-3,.,TGTGCCAGCAGTCCCCCCGGGAATACGCAGTATTTT,CASSPPGNTQYF
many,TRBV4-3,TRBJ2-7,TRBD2,TGCGCCAGCAGCCAAGGGACTAGCGCCTCCTACGAGCAGTACTTC,CASSQGTSASYEQYF
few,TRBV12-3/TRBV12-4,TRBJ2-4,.,TGTGCCAGCAGTCCCCGGGCCACGGACATTCAGTACTTC,CASSPRATDIQYF
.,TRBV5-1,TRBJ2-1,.,TGCGCCAGCAGCTTGACGGGAGTGGGTGAAGATGAGCAGTTCTTC,CASSLTGVGEDEQFF
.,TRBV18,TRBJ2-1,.,TGTGCCAGCTCACCAGGGGGGCACAATGAGCAGTTCTTC,CASSPGGHNEQFF
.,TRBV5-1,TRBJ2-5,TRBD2,TGCGCCAGCAGCAGACTAGCGGTCCCTGCGGAGACCCAGTACTTC,CASSRLAVPAETQYF
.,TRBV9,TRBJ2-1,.,TGTGCCAGCAGCGTAGCGAGTAGCGCCAATGAGCAGTTCTTC,CASSVASSANEQFF
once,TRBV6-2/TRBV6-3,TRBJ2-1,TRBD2,TGTGCCAGCAGGCTAGCGGGAGGGCCGGGTGAGCAGTTCTTC,CASRLAGGPGEQFF
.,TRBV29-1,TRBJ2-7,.,TGCAGCGTCCGGTGGGTACCCTACGAGCAGTACTTC,CSVRWVPYEQYF
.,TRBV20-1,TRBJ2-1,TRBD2,TGCAGTGCTCTGAGACTAGCGGGAGACCCTGGCAATGAGCAGTTCTTC,CSALRLAGDPGNEQFF